This T cell receptor beta chain was identified in a study of blood T cell repertoires in COVID-19 (dated by TCRdb to about 2020). Regarding the complete study: Samples covering the acute and convalescent phases of COVID-19 were provided by collaborators in the United States, Italy and Spain. A freely available public database, intended as a resource for researchers studying the immune response to SARS-CoV-2, is where the repertoires were released. The samples were drawn from two sources: the first 160 participants of the ongoing ImmuneRACE study, and 950 to 1,500 subjects contributed by 6 global collaborators. The material from the prospective study consisted of cDNA or gDNA derived from T cells, B-cell-depleted T cells, or PBMCs. The dataset comprised deeply sampled blood TCRbeta repertoires from subjects exposed to, actively infected with, or recovered from COVID-19. Where HLA class I and class II types were available, the types were taken from metadata supplied by the sample provider, not from assay-based typing. The sample metadata nearly always contained a de-identified subject ID, COVID-19 status, age in years and sex. General study outcomes and caveats: Clinical and demographic metadata were provided uncurated, with the amount varying by source and participant.

TCRbeta CDR3 regions were amplified from genomic DNA using the immunoSEQ Assay, a bias-controlled multiplex PCR. As for the original processing: The number of nucleated cells in each sample was estimated from the amplification of reference gene primers within the assay. To quantify the absolute abundance of each unique TCRbeta CDR3 rearrangement, sequence reads were collapsed and filtered. For each sample, productive Simpson clonality was calculated by taking the square root of Simpson's diversity index across productive rearrangements. The table was pulled from immuneACCESS by TCRdb, which kept in-frame rearrangements only. Such tables lose some clones; where checked, under half of the loss comes from unresolved V genes, and the rest has no known cause. The DNA was the basis for D and trimming; V, J and clone size are from that table. The sample includes roughly 330,000 clones, with around 87% observed a single time. The ten largest clones capture over 4% of the sample.

In the prospective study, participants were roughly 18 to 89 years old, resided in about two dozen geographic areas of the United States, and were enrolled through a virtual design. In the prospective study, participants were assigned to cohorts based on the clinical history participants reported in a screening survey and a study questionnaire. Recovered participants in ImmuneRACE Cohort 3 were defined as having two consecutive negative NP/OP PCR tests, clearance from a healthcare professional, or resolution of symptoms. In the prospective study, mobile phlebotomists collected whole blood, serum and a nasopharyngeal or oropharyngeal swab from each participant. Participants in the prospective study had the option to provide additional blood draws and questionnaires over an approximately 2-month period. Before DNA extraction, prospective study blood samples were shipped either frozen or at room temperature.

Trimming takes 6 bases from V and 3 bases from J, and the germline ends sit 11 bases apart. The germline V gene yields MDHEN for CDR1 and SYDVKM for CDR2. From the cysteine up to the phenylalanine, the CDR3 has a length of 13 residues. CDR3 DNA only is kept here, 39 bases in frame from base 1. With respect to this clone: Its recognized antigen is unknown. Base qualities were left out, and no much larger clone turns up one base away.

This receptor chain uses TRBV28 and TRBJ1-1, with the D segment identity uncertain. Sequenced input: PBMCs or T cells enriched from blood (not recorded which). The clonotype comes from a woman between 25 and 40 years old who had recovered from COVID-19. The DNA sequence is as follows: TGTGCCAGCAGCCCCGAGGCGGACACTGAAGCTTTCTTT. It specifies CASSPEADTEAFF.